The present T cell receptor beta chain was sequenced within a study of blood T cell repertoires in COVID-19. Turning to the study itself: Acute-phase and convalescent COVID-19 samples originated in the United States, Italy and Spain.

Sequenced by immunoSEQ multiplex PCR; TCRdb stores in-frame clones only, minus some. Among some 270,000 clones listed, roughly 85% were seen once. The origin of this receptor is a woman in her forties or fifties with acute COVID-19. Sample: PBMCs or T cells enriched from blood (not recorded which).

CDR3 DNA: TGCGCCAGCAGCTTGGCCTCGGGACAGTTTAATTCACCCCTCCACTTT. Encoded protein: CASSLASGQFNSPLHF. V and J are TRBV5-1 and TRBJ1-6; 7 bases are a match to TRBD1. CDR1 and CDR2 (germline): SGHRS, YFSETQ. This CDR3 has 16 amino acids. V lost 0 bases and J lost 6; bases outside the gene matches: 6.